Listed below are T cell receptor beta chains from one sample, sequenced in a study of T cell responses to AZD1222 COVID-19 vaccine. The protocol was immunoSEQ multiplex PCR, while the TCRdb copy is restricted to in-frame clones and leaves out a portion. The sample holds approximately 82,000 clones, 90% seen once. The sequencing here drew on peripheral blood, taken on day 0 of AZD1222 vaccination. Receptors originate from an adult in good health. The CDR3 runs from the conserved cysteine through the conserved F or W. The order of the fields is clone size, D gene, J gene, V gene, CDR3 protein, CDR3 DNA. A D gene is named only where the DNA matches it firmly. Clone size, where shown, is once, few, many, or a class for clones that have expanded.

>.|.|TRBJ1-1|TRBV2
CASIREPNTEAFF
TGTGCCAGCATTCGCGAACCGAACACTGAAGCTTTCTTT
>few|.|TRBJ2-5|TRBV15
CATSRDSGRGQETQYF
TGTGCCACCAGCAGAGATTCGGGCAGGGGCCAAGAGACCCAGTACTTC
>.|.|TRBJ1-3|TRBV10-2
CASSDPDFGNTIYF
TGCGCCAGCAGTGACCCCGATTTTGGAAACACCATATATTTT
>.|.|TRBJ1-1|TRBV19
CASSLTGTGSGGTEAFF
TGTGCCAGTAGCCTTACAGGGACCGGCTCTGGAGGCACTGAAGCTTTCTTT
>.|.|TRBJ2-2|TRBV13
CASSLRTGELFF
TGTGCCAGCAGCCTAAGAACCGGGGAGCTGTTTTTT
>.|.|TRBJ2-3|TRBV12-3/TRBV12-4
CASRRDTENTQYF
TGTGCCAGCAGGCGGGACACGGAAAATACGCAGTATTTT
>.|.|TRBJ2-2|TRBV5-1
CASKSQAATNTGELFF
TGCGCCAGCAAGTCCCAAGCGGCGACGAACACCGGGGAGCTGTTTTTT
>.|.|TRBJ2-3|TRBV5-4
CASSLGHEGDTQYF
TGTGCCAGCAGCTTGGGGCACGAAGGAGATACGCAGTATTTT
>.|.|TRBJ1-2|TRBV10-2
CASKEQVEGVYGYTF
TGCGCCAGCAAGGAGCAGGTCGAGGGGGTATATGGCTACACCTTC
>.|.|TRBJ2-3|TRBV10-3
CAISAGGASTDTQYF
TGTGCCATCAGCGCAGGGGGGGCTAGCACAGATACGCAGTATTTT
>.|TRBD1|TRBJ2-2|TRBV6-6
CASSSGTGVTGELFF
TGTGCCAGCAGTTCCGGGACAGGGGTTACCGGGGAGCTGTTTTTT
>.|.|TRBJ2-7|TRBV3-1/TRBV3-2
CASRSTASYEQYF
TGTGCCAGCAGATCGACAGCTAGCTACGAGCAGTACTTC
>.|TRBD1|TRBJ2-7|TRBV11-2
CASSLAGTGADEQYF
TGTGCCAGCAGCTTAGCTGGGACAGGAGCCGACGAGCAGTACTTC
>.|TRBD1|TRBJ2-2|TRBV5-1
CASSPRGHSTGELFF
TGCGCCAGCAGCCCCAGGGGGCATTCGACCGGGGAGCTGTTTTTT
>.|.|TRBJ1-2|TRBV5-4
CASSLRGPANYGYTF
TGTGCCAGCAGCTTGCGGGGACCCGCTAACTATGGCTACACCTTC
>.|TRBD1|TRBJ1-4|TRBV9
CASSVTGSYNEKLFF
TGTGCCAGCAGCGTGACAGGGTCTTATAATGAAAAACTGTTTTTT
>.|.|TRBJ1-3|TRBV6-1
CASSEPPGAPSGNTIYF
TGTGCCAGCAGTGAACCTCCAGGGGCACCCTCTGGAAACACCATATATTTT
>.|.|TRBJ2-2|TRBV19
CASTRYGELFF
TGTGCCAGTACTAGGTACGGGGAGCTGTTTTTT
>.|TRBD2|TRBJ2-4|TRBV9
CASSAPSGGAKNIQYF
TGTGCCAGCAGCGCCCCTAGCGGGGGGGCCAAAAACATTCAGTACTTC
>.|.|TRBJ2-7|TRBV3-1/TRBV3-2
CASSLGDTYEQYF
TGTGCCAGCAGCCTGGGTGATACCTACGAGCAGTACTTC
>.|.|TRBJ1-1|TRBV7-9
CASSSTDRANTEAFF
TGTGCCAGCAGCTCTACGGACAGAGCGAACACTGAAGCTTTCTTT
>.|.|TRBJ2-7|TRBV28
CASSFGPRDGFSYEQYF
TGTGCCAGCAGTTTTGGTCCCCGGGACGGATTCTCCTACGAGCAGTACTTC
>once|.|TRBJ1-2|TRBV6-6
CASTYGGAGGYTF
TGTGCCAGCACCTACGGGGGGGCCGGCGGCTACACCTTC
>.|TRBD1|TRBJ1-1|TRBV5-6
CASSRTGRSAFF
TGTGCCAGCAGCCGGACAGGCCGGTCAGCTTTCTTT
>once|.|TRBJ2-2|TRBV9
CASSSGLRTGELFF
TGTGCCAGCAGCTCAGGGTTGCGGACCGGGGAGCTGTTTTTT
>.|.|TRBJ1-5|TRBV19
CASSIGQLAQHF
TGTGCCAGTAGTATAGGACAGTTGGCCCAGCATTTT
>.|TRBD1|TRBJ2-7|TRBV5-1
CASSLDGRQGEQYF
TGCGCCAGCAGCTTGGACGGTAGACAGGGCGAGCAGTACTTC
>.|.|TRBJ2-2|TRBV5-1
CASRTVMNTGELFF
TGCGCCAGCAGGACAGTGATGAACACCGGGGAGCTGTTTTTT
>.|.|TRBJ2-5|TRBV9
CASSRDLKETQYF
TGTGCCAGCAGCCGGGACCTTAAAGAGACCCAGTACTTC
>.|TRBD1|TRBJ2-7|TRBV28
CASIPQGAPYEQYF
TGTGCCAGCATACCTCAGGGGGCTCCCTACGAGCAGTACTTC
>.|.|TRBJ1-2|TRBV29-1
CSVEVNYGYTF
TGCAGCGTTGAGGTCAACTATGGCTACACCTTC
>.|TRBD1|TRBJ1-5|TRBV4-2
CASGGTGGFNQPQHF
TGTGCCAGCGGAGGGACAGGGGGTTTCAATCAGCCCCAGCATTTT
>.|.|TRBJ2-7|TRBV24-1
CATSDPRDGAYEQYF
TGTGCCACCAGTGATCCCCGGGACGGAGCCTACGAGCAGTACTTC
>.|.|TRBJ1-4|TRBV2
CASSAPAGAEEKLFF
TGTGCCAGCAGCGCCCCCGCGGGGGCGGAAGAAAAACTGTTTTTT
>.|TRBD1|TRBJ2-7|TRBV5-4
CASSPGQGAYEQYF
TGTGCCAGCAGCCCAGGACAGGGGGCCTACGAGCAGTACTTC
>.|.|TRBJ1-6|TRBV4-3
CASSQEGGSYNSPLHF
TGCGCCAGCAGCCAGGAGGGGGGGTCCTATAATTCACCCCTCCACTTT
>once|.|TRBJ1-1|TRBV19
CASTLLGDAYTEAFF
TGTGCCAGTACACTACTAGGGGACGCTTACACTGAAGCTTTCTTT
>.|.|TRBJ1-5|TRBV15
CATSMLQGDQPQHF
TGTGCCACCAGCATGCTCCAGGGAGATCAGCCCCAGCATTTT
>few|TRBD1|TRBJ1-2|TRBV28
CASRGQGEFYNYGYTF
TGTGCCAGCAGAGGACAGGGGGAGTTTTATAACTATGGCTACACCTTC
>once|TRBD2|TRBJ2-4|TRBV13
CASSLALAGGPTKNIQYF
TGTGCCAGCAGCTTGGCACTAGCGGGGGGGCCGACCAAAAACATTCAGTACTTC
>.|TRBD1|TRBJ2-1|TRBV11-2
CASSLGTGGNEQFF
TGTGCCAGCAGCTTAGGGACAGGGGGCAATGAGCAGTTCTTC
>.|.|TRBJ2-7|TRBV9
CASSVGTASYEQYF
TGTGCCAGCAGCGTAGGGACAGCATCCTACGAGCAGTACTTC
>.|TRBD1|TRBJ1-6|TRBV19
CASSSGTGSSYNSPLHF
TGTGCCAGTAGTTCCGGGACAGGGAGCTCCTATAATTCACCCCTCCACTTT
>.|TRBD2|TRBJ2-1|TRBV14
CASSQVLAGGQFF
TGTGCCAGCAGCCAGGTACTAGCGGGGGGACAGTTCTTC
>.|.|TRBJ1-6|TRBV27
CASSYTGSNSPLHF
TGTGCCAGCAGTTATACAGGGAGTAATTCACCCCTCCACTTT
>.|.|TRBJ2-1|TRBV7-6
CASSNSVGGYNEQFF
TGTGCCAGCAGCAATTCGGTAGGGGGGTACAATGAGCAGTTCTTC
>.|.|TRBJ1-4|TRBV5-8
CASSLENINEKLFF
TGTGCCAGCAGCTTGGAAAACATTAATGAAAAACTGTTTTTT
>.|.|TRBJ2-2|TRBV5-5
CASSFLGGSTGELFF
TGTGCCAGCAGCTTTCTCGGAGGGAGCACCGGGGAGCTGTTTTTT